A selection of T cell receptor beta chains follows, all from one sample in a study of beta chain features in type 1 diabetes. TCRdb's table, derived via immunoSEQ multiplex PCR, lists solely in-frame clones and lacks some. The sample holds some 360,000 clones, around 10% seen once. Material: central memory CD4+ T cells from blood. The receptors stem from a young man with type 1 diabetes. The CDR3 runs from the conserved cysteine through the conserved F or W. A D gene is named only where the DNA matches it firmly. A row's size may be missing; if present it is once, few, many or a size class.

>TRBV27|NA|TRBJ2-7|NA
TGTGCCAGCAGACCCCTTTTTGGGGAGGTCTCTTCCTACGAGCAGTACTTC
CASRPLFGEVSSYEQYF
>TRBV2|TRBD2|TRBJ2-1|NA
TGTGCCAGCAGTAGACTAGCAGCAGACAATGAGCAGTTCTTC
CASSRLAADNEQFF
>TRBV7-2|TRBD2|TRBJ2-5|many
TGTGCCAGCAGCCTAACTAGCGGGACAGGAGGGACCCAGTACTTC
CASSLTSGTGGTQYF
>TRBV5-6|NA|TRBJ1-1|many
TGTGCCAGCAGCTTGGTGGTGGCAGGGAAGGGTGAAGCTTTCTTT
CASSLVVAGKGEAFF
>TRBV5-6|NA|TRBJ1-1|NA
TGTGCCAGCAGCTTCGGGGAGTGGAGGGACACTGAAGCTTTCTTT
CASSFGEWRDTEAFF
>TRBV5-1|NA|TRBJ1-1|few
TGCGCCAGCAGCTTGCTCCCAGGGGTGGAGGCTGAAGCTTTCTTT
CASSLLPGVEAEAFF
>TRBV2|TRBD2|TRBJ2-1|many
TGTGCCAGCACAGCCAGCGGGACTTACAATGAGCAGTTCTTC
CASTASGTYNEQFF
>TRBV11-2|TRBD2|TRBJ2-2|NA
TGTGCCAGCAGCTTTTCTTTCGGGACTAGCGGTAACACCGGGGAGCTGTTTTTT
CASSFSFGTSGNTGELFF
>TRBV27|NA|TRBJ2-5|few
TGTGCCAGCAGTCAAAGGACCACTATCGAAGAGACCCAGTACTTC
CASSQRTTIEETQYF
>TRBV2|NA|TRBJ1-1|NA
TGTGCCAGCAGTGTATTAAACACTGAAGCTTTCTTT
CASSVLNTEAFF
>TRBV5-1|NA|TRBJ2-1|NA
TGCGCCAGCAGCCTGATGGGGGTAACATACAATGAGCAGTTCTTC
CASSLMGVTYNEQFF
>TRBV6-6|NA|TRBJ2-7|few
TGTGCCAGCAGTGGATCAGTGGACGAGCAGTACTTC
CASSGSVDEQYF
>TRBV7-2|NA|TRBJ2-6|NA
TGTGCCAGCAGCTTTAGTGGCTCTGGGGCCAACGTCCTGACTTTC
CASSFSGSGANVLTF
>TRBV6-5|NA|TRBJ1-1|few
TGTGCCAGCGCTCTTTCGGAGGGAGGTATCACTGAAGCTTTCTTT
CASALSEGGITEAFF
>TRBV6-6|NA|TRBJ1-5|NA
TGTGCCAGCAGTACGACCTTCCAGGGGCGCCAGCATTTT
CASSTTFQGRQHF
>TRBV9|NA|TRBJ2-1|NA
TGTGCCAGTTCACAGCTAGCTGACGCAAATGAGCAGTTCTTC
CASSQLADANEQFF
>TRBV6-5|NA|TRBJ2-3|few
TGTGCCAGCAGGGAAGGCGGTACAGATACGCAGTATTTT
CASREGGTDTQYF
>TRBV28|TRBD2|TRBJ2-7|few
TGTGCCAGCAGTTCCCCCGGGACTAGCGTATCCTACGAGCAGTACTTC
CASSSPGTSVSYEQYF
>TRBV27|TRBD1|TRBJ2-5|NA
TGTGCCAGCAGTACAGGGGCGAGGGAGACCCAGTACTTC
CASSTGARETQYF
>TRBV5-4|NA|TRBJ1-1|few
TGTGCCAGCAGCTTGGAGGTTACGGACACTGAAGCTTTCTTT
CASSLEVTDTEAFF
>TRBV7-2|NA|TRBJ2-1|NA
TGTGCCAGCACGCGTAGCACCCAAAACTACAATGAGCAGTTCTTC
CASTRSTQNYNEQFF
>TRBV6-1|NA|TRBJ1-4|NA
TGTGCCAGCAGTGATTTTAGTCTCGAAAAACTGTTTTTT
CASSDFSLEKLFF
>TRBV6-1|NA|TRBJ1-2|few
TGTGCCAGCAGTGAAGAGGGGGGCTACACCTTC
CASSEEGGYTF
>TRBV6-1|NA|TRBJ2-7|NA
TGTGCCAGCAGTGTCAGTCGGAGCTCCTACGAGCAGTACTTC
CASSVSRSSYEQYF
>TRBV4-2|NA|TRBJ1-1|few
TGTGCCAGCAGCCAAGATCCAGGGGAAATAACTGAAGCTTTCTTT
CASSQDPGEITEAFF
>TRBV9|TRBD1|TRBJ2-2|many
TGTGCCAGCAGCGTAGGACGAGGGGGCAGGACCGGGGAGCTGTTTTTT
CASSVGRGGRTGELFF
>TRBV6-1|TRBD1|TRBJ1-5|few
TGTGCCAGCAGCACAGGGGGAGGTCAGCCCCAGCATTTT
CASSTGGGQPQHF
>TRBV19|NA|TRBJ1-4|many
TGTGCCAGTAGTGCCCGGGACGCCCTGGAACTGTTTTTT
CASSARDALELFF
>TRBV7-9|TRBD2|TRBJ2-2|few
TGTGCCAGCAGCCTGGGGACTAGCGGGAACACCGGGGAGCTGTTTTTT
CASSLGTSGNTGELFF
>TRBV7-2|TRBD1|TRBJ1-5|many
TGTGCCAGCAGCCGGAACCAGGGGGGTAATAGCAATCAGCCCCAGCATTTT
CASSRNQGGNSNQPQHF
>TRBV6-5|NA|TRBJ2-5|NA
TGTGCCAGCAGTAAAGGGGTGAACCAAGAGACCCAGTACTTC
CASSKGVNQETQYF
>TRBV28|NA|TRBJ2-7|NA
TGTGCCAGCAGCCTCACAGGGTCCTCCTACGAGCAGTACTTC
CASSLTGSSYEQYF
>TRBV4-1|TRBD1|TRBJ1-4|few
TGCGCCAGCAGCCAAGGACAGGGAGGAAGTCGAGAAAAACTGTTTTTT
CASSQGQGGSREKLFF
>TRBV28|TRBD2|TRBJ2-2|few
TGTGCCAGCAGTTTAAGAACGACTAGCGGCCCGAACACCGGGGAGCTGTTTTTT
CASSLRTTSGPNTGELFF
>TRBV30|NA|TRBJ2-7|few
TGTGCCTGGAGTGTGGAAGAGCAGTACTTC
CAWSVEEQYF
>TRBV25-1|NA|TRBJ1-5|NA
TGTGCCAGCAGTCGGGACAGCAATCAGCCCCAGCATTTT
CASSRDSNQPQHF
>TRBV7-8|NA|TRBJ2-3|NA
TGTGCCAGCAGCTTAGTAGGCTCGCTCCCAGATACGCAGTATTTT
CASSLVGSLPDTQYF
>TRBV4-3|NA|TRBJ2-1|many
TGCGCCAGCAGCTCAGGACAGACCCCATACAATGAGCAGTTCTTC
CASSSGQTPYNEQFF
>TRBV7-2|NA|TRBJ2-7|few
TGTGCCAGCAGCCTCGGGATCCCAGTCTACGAGCAGTACTTC
CASSLGIPVYEQYF
>TRBV7-9|NA|TRBJ2-5|NA
TGTGCCAGCAGCTTAGGTACAGCCCAAGAGACCCAGTACTTC
CASSLGTAQETQYF
>TRBV5-1|NA|TRBJ2-6|NA
TGCGCCAGCAGCCAAGGGTTCTCTGGGGCCAACGTCCTGACTTTC
CASSQGFSGANVLTF
>TRBV6-6|NA|TRBJ2-1|few
TGTGCCAGCAGTCCCCTGGGGCACAATGAGCAGTTCTTC
CASSPLGHNEQFF
>TRBV5-5|NA|TRBJ2-2|few
TGTGCCAGCAGCGAGGACTGGATGAACACCGGGGAGCTGTTTTTT
CASSEDWMNTGELFF
>TRBV27|TRBD1|TRBJ1-2|NA
TGTGCCAGCAGTTTAGTGGGACAGGGAATCTATGGCTACACCTTC
CASSLVGQGIYGYTF
>TRBV7-2|NA|TRBJ1-2|NA
TGTGCCAGCAGCCCACAACAGGGAGACTATGGCTACACCTTC
CASSPQQGDYGYTF
>TRBV7-2|NA|TRBJ2-5|few
TGTGCCAGCAGCTTAGCACTTGAGACCCAGTACTTC
CASSLALETQYF
>TRBV19|TRBD1|TRBJ2-1|NA
TGTGCCAGTAGTACCCGACAGGGTTCAGCCTACAATGAGCAGTTCTTC
CASSTRQGSAYNEQFF
>TRBV2|TRBD1|TRBJ1-5|NA
TGTGCCAGCAGTGAGGCCCTGGGACAGACCCAGCATTTT
CASSEALGQTQHF
>TRBV28|NA|TRBJ2-7|NA
TGTGCCAGCAGTTTTTTCCAGGATGCATCCTACGAGCAGTACTTC
CASSFFQDASYEQYF
>TRBV28|TRBD1|TRBJ1-4|NA
TGTGCCAGCAGTCTACTCGGACAGGAGGATGAAAAACTGTTTTTT
CASSLLGQEDEKLFF
>TRBV19|NA|TRBJ2-3|many
TGTGCCAGTAGTCCGAGGACCACGATTTACACGCAGTATTTT
CASSPRTTIYTQYF
>TRBV4-2|NA|TRBJ2-1|few
TGTGCCAGCAGCGCCTCTCGTTATGAGCAGTTCTTC
CASSASRYEQFF
>TRBV5-1|TRBD1|TRBJ2-7|few
TGCGCCCCCTTTGGGGACAGGGTTTACGAGCAGTACTTC
CAPFGDRVYEQYF
>TRBV7-2|NA|TRBJ1-3|NA
TGTGCCAGCAGCTTAGATGGAAACACCATATATTTT
CASSLDGNTIYF
>TRBV2|TRBD1|TRBJ2-7|NA
TGTGCCAGCAGTGTGACAGGGGGCGGCTACGAGCAGTACTTC
CASSVTGGGYEQYF